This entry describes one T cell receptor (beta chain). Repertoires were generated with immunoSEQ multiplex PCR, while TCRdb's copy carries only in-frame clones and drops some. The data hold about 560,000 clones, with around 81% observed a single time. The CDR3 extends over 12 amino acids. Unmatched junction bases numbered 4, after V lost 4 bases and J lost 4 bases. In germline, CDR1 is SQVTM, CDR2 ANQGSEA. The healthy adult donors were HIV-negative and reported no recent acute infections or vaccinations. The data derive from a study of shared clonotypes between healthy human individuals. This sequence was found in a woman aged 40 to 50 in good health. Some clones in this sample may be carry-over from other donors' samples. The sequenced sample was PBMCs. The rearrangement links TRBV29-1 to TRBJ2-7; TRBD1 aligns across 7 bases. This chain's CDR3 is CSVGAGGYEQYF. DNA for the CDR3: TGCAGCGTTGGGGCAGGGGGATACGAGCAGTACTTC.